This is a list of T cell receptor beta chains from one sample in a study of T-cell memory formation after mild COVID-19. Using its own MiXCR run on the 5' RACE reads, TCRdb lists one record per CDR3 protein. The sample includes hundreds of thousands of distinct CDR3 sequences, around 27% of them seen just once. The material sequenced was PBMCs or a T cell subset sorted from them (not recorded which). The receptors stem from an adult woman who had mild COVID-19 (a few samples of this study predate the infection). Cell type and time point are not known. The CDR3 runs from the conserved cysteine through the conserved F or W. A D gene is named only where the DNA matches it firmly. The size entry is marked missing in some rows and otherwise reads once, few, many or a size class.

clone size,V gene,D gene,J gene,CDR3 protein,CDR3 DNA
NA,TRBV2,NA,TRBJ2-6,CASSWEANVLTF,TGTGCCAGCAGTTGGGAGGCCAACGTCCTGACTTTC
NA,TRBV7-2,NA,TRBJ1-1,CASSLGPGIDTEAFF,TGTGCCAGCAGCTTAGGGCCGGGCATAGACACTGAAGCTTTCTTT
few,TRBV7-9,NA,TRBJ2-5,CASSFGGPQETQYF,TGTGCCAGCAGCTTTGGGGGCCCCCAGGAGACCCAGTACTTC
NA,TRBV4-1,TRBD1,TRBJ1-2,CASSQEQGVNYGYTF,TGCGCCAGCAGCCAGGAACAGGGGGTAAACTATGGCTACACCTTC
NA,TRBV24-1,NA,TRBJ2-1,CATSSSTSRGEQFF,TGTGCCACCAGTTCTAGCACCTCGCGCGGTGAGCAGTTCTTC
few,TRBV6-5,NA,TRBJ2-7,CASTPPGTSYEQYF,TGTGCCAGCACCCCCCCAGGGACGTCCTACGAGCAGTACTTC
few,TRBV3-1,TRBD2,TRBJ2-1,CASTLGGGAREQFF,TGTGCCAGCACCCTTGGCGGGGGGGCCCGGGAGCAGTTCTTC
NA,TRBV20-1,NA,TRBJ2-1,CSAREMSGLDNEQFF,TGCAGTGCTAGAGAGATGTCAGGACTTGACAATGAGCAGTTCTTC
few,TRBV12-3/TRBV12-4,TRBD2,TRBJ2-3,CASSARTSGRPDTQYF,TGTGCCAGCAGTGCCCGGACTAGCGGGAGACCAGATACGCAGTATTTT
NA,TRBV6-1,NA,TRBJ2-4,CASSVTAKNIQYF,TGTGCCAGCAGTGTTACAGCCAAAAACATTCAGTACTTC
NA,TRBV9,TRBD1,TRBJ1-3,CASSVNRGYSGNTIYF,TGTGCCAGCAGCGTCAACAGGGGGTACTCTGGAAACACCATATATTTT
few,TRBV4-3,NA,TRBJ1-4,CASSPGTATNEKLFF,TGCGCCAGCAGCCCCGGGACGGCAACTAATGAAAAACTGTTTTTT
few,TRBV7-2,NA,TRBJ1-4,CASSLEGGNEKLFF,TGTGCCAGCAGCTTAGAGGGGGGGAATGAAAAACTGTTTTTT
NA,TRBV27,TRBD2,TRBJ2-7,CASSSGTSGSQQYF,TGTGCCAGCAGTTCAGGGACTAGCGGGAGTCAACAGTACTTC